These 21 T cell receptor beta chains originate from one sample sequenced in a study of patients and donors after allogeneic stem cell transplantation. MiXCR, run by TCRdb on the RT-PCR reads, gives a single entry per CDR3 protein. The top ten clones hold 5% to 6.5% of a sample with more than 850,000 distinct CDR3 sequences, 18% of them seen once. The sequenced sample was blood, either unsorted or a sorted T cell fraction (not recorded which). The receptors originated from a human donor who was either an allogeneic HSCT recipient or a stem cell or donor lymphocyte infusion donor (not recorded which). It is not recorded whose cells these are; they may come from a transplant donor.

The chain combines TRBV5-1 with TRBJ2-7; 11 nucleotides line up with TRBD1. CDR1 SGHRS and CDR2 YFSETQ come from the germline V gene. The CDR3 is 16 residues long. V gave up 2 bases and J gave up 6 bases; unmatched junction bases: 10. DNA of the CDR3: TGCGCCAGCAGCTTAGGACAGGGGGCGTCTTTTTTCGAGCAGTACTTC. It is translated as CASSLGQGASFFEQYF.

This clonotype was detected a few times. The chain employs TRBV9 and TRBJ1-2; the match to TRBD1 covers 9 bases. The germline CDR1 and CDR2 sequences are SGDLS and YYNGEE. The V gene end was trimmed by 3 bases and the J gene end by 7 bases; junction bases not matched to a gene: 7. The CDR3 is 14 amino acids. For the CDR3, the DNA is TGTGCCAGCAGCGCAGGACAGGGGAGGGGTGGCTACACCTTC. Its protein product is CASSAGQGRGGYTF.

The J gene is TRBJ2-7, the V gene TRBV29-1; D is unclear. Germline V CDR1 and CDR2: SQVTM, ANQGSEA. There are 14 residues in the CDR3. V was shortened by 1 base and J by 1 base, with 11 bases between the two germline ends. CDR3 sequence reads: CSVEGVQDSYEQYF. DNA for the CDR3: TGCAGCGTTGAAGGTGTTCAGGATTCCTACGAGCAGTACTTC.

This clonotype is a singleton in its sample. The V call is TRBV2, the J call TRBJ2-4; perhaps D is TRBD1 or TRBD2 (6 bases each). CDR1 is SNHLY, CDR2 FYNNEI, per germline. CDR3 length equals 14 residues. V was cut by 4 bases and J by 6 bases, with 13 bases left in between. CDR3 protein: CASSVGGSRNIQYF. The CDR3 bases are TGTGCCAGCAGTGTAGGGGGGTCGAGAAACATTCAGTACTTC.

This clonotype showed up just a few times. CDR3 protein: CSASGPGRSGYTF. CDR3 sequence (DNA): TGCAGTGCTAGTGGTCCGGGCCGTTCTGGCTACACCTTC. This rearrangement joins TRBV20-1 to TRBJ1-2, with no clear D. The CDR3 is 13 amino acids. V lost 3 bases, J lost 7 bases, and 15 bases lay in between. CDR1 and CDR2 (germline): DFQATT, SNEGSKA (reference sequence).

This clonotype was detected only a few times. The J gene is TRBJ2-7, the V gene TRBV10-3; D is uncertain. V lost 5 bases and J lost 0, with 11 bases in between. The CDR3 covers 14 residues. Germline assignment: CDR1 ENHRY and CDR2 SYGVKD. CDR3 sequence reads: CAISPYTPSYEQYF. The CDR3 coding sequence is TGTGCCATCAGTCCGTATACCCCCTCCTACGAGCAGTACTTC.

This clonotype occurred a few times. The chain employs TRBV4-1 and TRBJ2-1; a possible D gene is TRBD2 (6 bases). The CDR3 spans 16 residues. The V end lost 4 bases, the J end lost 5 bases, and 18 bases lay between the germline ends. Germline V gene sequence: CDR1 MGHRA, CDR2 YSYEKL. The CDR3 sequence is CASSPPGRRANNEQFF. Written as DNA, the CDR3 is TGCGCCAGCAGCCCACCGGGGAGGCGGGCTAACAATGAGCAGTTCTTC.

This clonotype was observed a handful of times. V usage is TRBV12-3 or TRBV12-4 and J usage is TRBJ2-7, with D maybe TRBD2 (6 bases). CDR3 length: 16 residues. The germline V and J ends were trimmed by 2 bases and 1 base, with 15 bases remaining between them. In nucleotides, the CDR3 is TGTGCCAGCAGTTTAAACTCGGAGGGAGGTTCCTACGAGCAGTACTTC. Amino acids: CASSLNSEGGSYEQYF.

Worth noting for this clonotype: Its ends do not fully match the called genes, so a read error is possible. CDR3 bases: TGTGCCACCAGTGATACACGGACAGGCGATCTAAGCGGGAGCACCGATACGCAGTATTTT. Translating gives CATSDTRTGDLSGSTDTQYF. The chain uses TRBV24-1 and TRBJ2-3; maybe TRBD2 (8 bases). The CDR3 runs to 20 residues. Germline V CDR1 and CDR2: KGHDR, SFDVKD.

The chain carries TRBV11-3 and TRBJ1-2; maybe TRBD1 (6 bases). Trimming left V 1 base short and J 6 bases short, with 9 bases between. CDR1 is SGHNT, CDR2 YENEEA, per germline. This CDR3 comprises 13 residues. In DNA, the CDR3 is TGTGCCAGCAGCTTAGTCCAGGGGAATGGCTACACCTTC. It yields the protein CASSLVQGNGYTF.

The V and J genes are TRBV20-1 and TRBJ1-1, with D perhaps TRBD1 (6 bases). Trimming removed 6 bases at V and 7 bases at J, with 15 bases between. From germline, CDR1 is DFQATT and CDR2 SNEGSKA (reference sequence). CDR3 length equals 12 residues. CDR3 nucleotide sequence: TGCAGTGCCAGATCCCAGGGGAATGAAGCTTTCTTT. Its protein is CSARSQGNEAFF.

The CDR3 protein is CASSLIPGQGSTEAFF. The DNA for the CDR3 is TGTGCCAGCAGTCTTATTCCGGGACAGGGGAGTACTGAAGCTTTCTTT. V is TRBV6-1 and J is TRBJ1-1; TRBD1 matches 10 bases. CDR1 is MNHNS and CDR2 is SASEGT in the germline V gene. The V segment lost 5 bases and the J segment 5 bases; nucleotides outside the gene matches: 11. CDR3 size: 16 residues.

This sequence joins TRBV27 and TRBJ2-1, with a weak D call TRBD1 (6 bases). The CDR3 loop spans 12 amino acids. Trimming took off 6 bases at V and 7 bases at J, with 10 bases between the two ends. CDR1 and CDR2 (germline): MNHEY, SMNVEV (reference sequence). CDR3: CASRIRGNEQFF. In DNA form, the CDR3 reads TGTGCCAGCAGGATTAGGGGGAATGAGCAGTTCTTC.

CDR3 amino acids: CASSYGPSSYEQYF. CDR3 sequence (DNA): TGCGCCAGCAGTTACGGCCCGAGCTCCTACGAGCAGTACTTC. V gene TRBV4-1 combines with J gene TRBJ2-7, with D unresolved. Germline assignment: CDR1 MGHRA and CDR2 YSYEKL. Trimming took off 6 bases at V and 0 bases at J, with 12 bases between the two ends. The CDR3 runs 14 residues.

The gene calls are TRBV5-6 and TRBJ2-2, with D uncertain. V gave up 1 base and J gave up 7 bases, with 8 bases separating them. In germline, CDR1 is SGHDT, CDR2 YYEEEE. This CDR3 contains 13 residues. CDR3 amino acids: CASSLTGNGELFF. The CDR3 bases are TGTGCCAGCAGCTTGACTGGGAACGGGGAGCTGTTTTTT.

The chain has TRBV5-5 and TRBJ2-5; D is perhaps TRBD2 (7 bases). The length of the CDR3 is 17 residues. V lost 3 bases, J lost 1 base, and 19 bases lay in between. Germline CDR1 is SGHKS and CDR2 is YYEKEE (reference sequence). CDR3 sequence (DNA): TGTGCCAGCAGCTCCCGTCCCGCGGGGGCCCTCCAAGAGACCCAGTACTTC. Its protein is CASSSRPAGALQETQYF.

The rearrangement joins TRBV6-1 to TRBJ2-3; 14 bases align to TRBD2. V was pared by 4 bases and J by 5 bases, with 11 bases of the junction left unmatched. The CDR3 is 18 amino acids. Germline CDR1 MNHNS, CDR2 SASEGT. The CDR3 region has the DNA TGTGCCAGCAGTGCTCTGACTAGCGGGAGGGCCTGGGGAGATACGCAGTATTTT. Protein product: CASSALTSGRAWGDTQYF.

In this sample, this clonotype turned up a few times. The chain joins TRBV9 to TRBJ1-5, with 12 nucleotides matching TRBD1. Germline V gene sequence: CDR1 SGDLS, CDR2 YYNGEE. Trimming cost V 3 bases and J 0 bases; bases outside gene matches: 4. CDR3 size: 17 residues. As DNA, the CDR3 is TGTGCCAGCAGCGGGGACAGGGGGCATGATAGCAATCAGCCCCAGCATTTT. Translation: CASSGDRGHDSNQPQHF.

The chain joins TRBV25-1 to TRBJ1-2; 7 nucleotides align to TRBD1. V was clipped by 4 bases and J by 6 bases; unmatched bases: 8. CDR1 MGHDK and CDR2 SYGVNS come from the germline V gene. The CDR3 spans 14 residues. The CDR3: CASSGKYRGNGYTF. CDR3 in DNA: TGTGCCAGCAGTGGTAAATACAGGGGCAATGGCTACACCTTC.

The genes are TRBV5-4 and TRBJ2-7; 15 bases align to TRBD2. This CDR3 contains 15 residues. Germline assignment: CDR1 SGHNT and CDR2 YYREEE (reference sequence). J gave up 5 bases and V 4 bases, and 4 bases lay outside the gene matches. CDR3 sequence: CASSRTSGGANEQYF. CDR3 sequence (DNA): TGTGCCAGCAGCAGGACTAGCGGGGGGGCGAACGAGCAGTACTTC.

This clonotype showed up just a few times. The chain has TRBV14 and TRBJ2-1, with 7 bases identical to TRBD2. With 4 bases clipped from V and 9 bases from J, the junction kept 9 bases outside the gene matches. CDR1 is SGHDN, CDR2 FVKESK, per germline. The CDR3 has 14 amino acids. The CDR3 region has the DNA TGTGCCAGCAGCCCTACATACAGCGGGGCTGAGCAGTTCTTC. It translates to CASSPTYSGAEQFF.